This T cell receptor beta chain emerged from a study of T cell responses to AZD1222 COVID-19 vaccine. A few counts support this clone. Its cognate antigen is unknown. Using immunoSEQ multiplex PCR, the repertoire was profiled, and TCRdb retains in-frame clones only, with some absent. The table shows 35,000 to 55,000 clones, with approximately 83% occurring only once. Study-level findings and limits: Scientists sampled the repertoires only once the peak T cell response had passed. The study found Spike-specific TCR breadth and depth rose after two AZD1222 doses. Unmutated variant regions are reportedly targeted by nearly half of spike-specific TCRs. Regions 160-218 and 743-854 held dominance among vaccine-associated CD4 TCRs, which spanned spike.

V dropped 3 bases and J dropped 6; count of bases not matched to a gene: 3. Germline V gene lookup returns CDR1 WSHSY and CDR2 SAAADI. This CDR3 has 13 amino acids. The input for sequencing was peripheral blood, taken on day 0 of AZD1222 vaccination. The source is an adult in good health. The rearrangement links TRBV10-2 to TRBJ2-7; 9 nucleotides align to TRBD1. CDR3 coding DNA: TGCGCCAGCAGTGAAGGGACAGGGCTCGAGCAGTACTTC. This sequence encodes CASSEGTGLEQYF.